This is a list of T cell receptor beta chains from one sample in a study of blood T cells in healthy people across ages. One entry per CDR3 protein, called by TCRdb with MiXCR from the 5' RACE reads. The sample lists around 1,800,000 distinct CDR3 sequences, roughly 43% seen once, with more than 20% in the top ten. The sequenced sample consisted of blood. The receptors derive from a human donor in good health. CDR3s include the opening cysteine and the closing phenylalanine or tryptophan. The D gene is left open where the match is weak. Some rows mark clone size as missing; the rest say once, few, many or name a class of expanded clone.

abundance,v_gene,d_gene,j_gene,CDR3aa,CDR3nt
.,TRBV20-1,.,TRBJ1-1,CSAGQGEGEAFF,TGCAGTGCTGGGCAGGGAGAAGGGGAAGCTTTCTTT
few,TRBV12-3/TRBV12-4,.,TRBJ1-5,CASRLDSQTDQPQHF,TGTGCCAGCAGATTGGACAGTCAGACCGATCAGCCCCAGCATTTT
.,TRBV2,.,TRBJ2-1,CASKGFDEQFF,TGTGCCAGCAAGGGGTTCGATGAGCAGTTCTTC
.,TRBV24-1,.,TRBJ2-2,CATSDFKGSNTGELFF,TGTGCCACCAGTGATTTTAAGGGCTCGAACACCGGGGAGCTGTTTTTT
.,TRBV20-1,TRBD2,TRBJ2-1,CSARDLSGTSSYNEQFF,TGCAGTGCTAGAGACCTATCCGGGACTAGCTCCTACAATGAGCAGTTCTTC
few,TRBV12-3/TRBV12-4,.,TRBJ1-2,CASGFQGLYGYTF,TGTGCCAGCGGTTTCCAGGGGCTGTATGGCTACACCTTC
.,TRBV7-9,TRBD1,TRBJ1-1,CASSSQGAGGMNTEAFF,TGTGCCAGCAGCTCACAGGGGGCCGGGGGGATGAACACTGAAGCTTTCTTT
few,TRBV20-1,TRBD1,TRBJ2-1,CSARNTQGIHEQFF,TGCAGTGCTAGAAACACACAGGGGATCCATGAGCAGTTCTTC
.,TRBV15,.,TRBJ2-5,CATSPRWETQYF,TGTGCCACCAGCCCAAGATGGGAGACCCAGTACTTC
.,TRBV7-3,.,TRBJ1-2,CASSPTPGIGGYTF,TGTGCCAGCAGCCCAACCCCAGGGATTGGAGGCTACACCTTC
.,TRBV6-5,.,TRBJ2-5,CASSPYSMETQYF,TGTGCCAGCAGTCCTTACTCCATGGAGACCCAGTACTTC
.,TRBV2,TRBD2,TRBJ2-1,CASVREAGNEQFF,TGTGCCAGCGTCCGGGAAGCGGGGAATGAGCAGTTCTTC
many,TRBV7-2,.,TRBJ2-7,CASSLDPAYEQYF,TGTGCCAGCAGCTTAGACCCCGCCTACGAGCAGTACTTC
.,TRBV7-2,.,TRBJ2-7,CASSRSDNSYEQYF,TGTGCCAGCAGCCGTTCTGACAACTCCTACGAGCAGTACTTC
.,TRBV24-1,.,TRBJ2-7,CATSDSSGGLGYGQYF,TGCGCCACCAGTGATTCCTCAGGGGGACTGGGCTACGGGCAGTACTTC
few,TRBV25-1,.,TRBJ2-3,CATYKTDTDTQYF,TGTGCCACCTATAAGACGGATACAGATACGCAGTATTTT
few,TRBV20-1,TRBD2,TRBJ2-1,CSAPKTGLEGDEQFF,TGCAGTGCTCCGAAGACGGGACTAGAAGGGGATGAGCAGTTCTTC
many,TRBV29-1,TRBD1,TRBJ2-7,CSVVLTGRYEQYF,TGCAGCGTTGTCTTGACAGGGCGATACGAGCAGTACTTC
.,TRBV4-3,TRBD2,TRBJ2-1,CASSQDRAGGPQGEQFF,TGCGCCAGCAGCCAAGATCGAGCGGGGGGGCCGCAGGGTGAGCAGTTCTTC
.,TRBV28,.,TRBJ1-2,CASSLGQMLYGYTF,TGTGCCAGCAGTTTAGGACAGATGCTATATGGCTACACCTTC
few,TRBV5-1,TRBD1,TRBJ1-2,CASSRAGQGGHGYTF,TGCGCCAGCAGCCGAGCCGGACAGGGAGGTCATGGCTACACCTTC
.,TRBV20-1,.,TRBJ2-7,CSANKQGSSHEQYF,TGCAGTGCTAATAAACAGGGTTCTTCCCACGAGCAGTACTTC
.,TRBV12-3/TRBV12-4,TRBD1,TRBJ2-1,CASSLLTITHFRTGDLNEQFF,TGTGCCAGCAGTTTACTCACCATAACCCACTTCCGGACAGGGGACCTCAATGAGCAGTTCTTC
few,TRBV5-1,.,TRBJ2-2,CASTVSNTGELFF,TGCGCCAGCACGGTTTCGAACACCGGGGAGCTGTTTTTT
few,TRBV7-9,.,TRBJ2-3,CASSFNRPSPYTDTQYF,TGTGCCAGCAGCTTTAACCGGCCGTCGCCCTACACAGATACGCAGTATTTT
.,TRBV10-3,.,TRBJ2-5,CAISESTAGAGETQYF,TGTGCCATCAGTGAGTCGACTGCGGGGGCCGGCGAGACCCAGTACTTC
few,TRBV9,.,TRBJ2-3,CASSGNWGDADTQYF,TGTGCCAGCAGCGGAAATTGGGGGGATGCGGATACGCAGTATTTT
.,TRBV4-3,TRBD1,TRBJ1-2,CASSQGQGDFYYGYTF,TGCGCCAGCAGCCAAGGGCAGGGGGATTTCTACTATGGCTACACCTTC
.,TRBV20-1,TRBD1,TRBJ2-5,CSARGTGEETQYF,TGCAGTGCTAGAGGAACAGGGGAAGAGACCCAGTACTTC
.,TRBV7-2,.,TRBJ1-5,CASSLGGDPRVQPQHF,TGTGCCAGCAGTCTCGGGGGGGACCCAAGGGTTCAGCCCCAGCATTTT
many,TRBV6-5,.,TRBJ1-2,CASRADHYGYTF,TGTGCCAGCAGGGCGGACCACTATGGCTACACCTTC
.,TRBV10-3,TRBD2,TRBJ2-2,CAISQRGPNTGELFF,TGTGCCATCAGTCAGCGGGGACCCAACACCGGGGAGCTGTTTTTT
.,TRBV6-5,.,TRBJ2-7,CASSYSGALTYEQYF,TGTGCCAGCAGTTACTCGGGGGCCTTGACCTACGAGCAGTACTTC
.,TRBV12-3/TRBV12-4,.,TRBJ2-7,CASSSETVPYEQYF,TGTGCCAGCAGTTCCGAGACAGTGCCCTACGAGCAGTACTTC
few,TRBV14,.,TRBJ2-7,CASSQAGGREFEQYF,TGTGCCAGCAGCCAAGCTGGGGGGCGTGAATTCGAGCAGTACTTC
.,TRBV11-1,.,TRBJ2-1,CASSSGLRYNEQFF,TGTGCCAGCAGCTCGGGACTGAGATACAATGAGCAGTTCTTC
.,TRBV20-1,.,TRBJ1-5,CSAHRQYSNQPQHF,TGCAGTGCCCACAGACAGTATAGCAATCAGCCCCAGCATTTT